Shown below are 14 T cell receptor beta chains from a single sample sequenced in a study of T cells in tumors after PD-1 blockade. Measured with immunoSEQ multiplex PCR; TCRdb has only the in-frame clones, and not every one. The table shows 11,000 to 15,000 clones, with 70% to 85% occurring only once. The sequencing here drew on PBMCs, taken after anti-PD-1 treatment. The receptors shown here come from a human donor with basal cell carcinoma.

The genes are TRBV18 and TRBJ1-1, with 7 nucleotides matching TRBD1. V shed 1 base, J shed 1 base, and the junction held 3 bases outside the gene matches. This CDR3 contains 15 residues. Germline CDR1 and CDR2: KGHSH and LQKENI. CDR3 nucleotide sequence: TGTGCCAGCTCACCACTAGGGACAGCGAACACTGAAGCTTTCTTT. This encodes CASSPLGTANTEAFF. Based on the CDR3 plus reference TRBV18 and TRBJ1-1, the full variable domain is NAGVMQNPRHLVRRRGQEARLRCSPMKGHSHVYWYRQLPEEGLKFMVYLQKENIIDESGMPKERFSAEFPKEGPSILRIQQVVRGDSAAYFCASSPLGTANTEAFFGQGTRLTVV.

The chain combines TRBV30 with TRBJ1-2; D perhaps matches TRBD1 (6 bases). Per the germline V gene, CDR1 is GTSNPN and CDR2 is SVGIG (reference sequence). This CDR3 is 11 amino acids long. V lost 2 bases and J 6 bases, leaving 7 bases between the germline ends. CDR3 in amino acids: CAWSNRDGYTF. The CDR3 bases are TGTGCCTGGAGTAACAGGGATGGCTACACCTTC.

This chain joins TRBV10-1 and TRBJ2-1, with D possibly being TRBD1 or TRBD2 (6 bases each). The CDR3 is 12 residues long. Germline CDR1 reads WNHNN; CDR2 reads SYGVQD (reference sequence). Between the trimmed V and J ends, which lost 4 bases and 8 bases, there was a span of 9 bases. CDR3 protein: CASSARGHEQFF. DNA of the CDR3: TGCGCCAGCAGTGCCCGGGGGCATGAGCAGTTCTTC.

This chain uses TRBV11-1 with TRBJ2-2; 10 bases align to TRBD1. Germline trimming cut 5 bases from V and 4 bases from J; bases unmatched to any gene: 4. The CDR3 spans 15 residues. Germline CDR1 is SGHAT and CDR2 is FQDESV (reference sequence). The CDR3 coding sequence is TGTGCCAGCAGCCTCAGGACAGGGGGCACCGGGGAGCTGTTTTTT. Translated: CASSLRTGGTGELFF.

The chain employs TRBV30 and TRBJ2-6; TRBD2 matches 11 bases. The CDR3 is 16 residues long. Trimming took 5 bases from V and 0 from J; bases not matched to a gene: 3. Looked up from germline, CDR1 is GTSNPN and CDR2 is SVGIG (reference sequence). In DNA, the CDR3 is TGTGCCTGGGGGGGACTAGCGGCCTCTGGGGCCAACGTCCTGACTTTC. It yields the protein CAWGGLAASGANVLTF.

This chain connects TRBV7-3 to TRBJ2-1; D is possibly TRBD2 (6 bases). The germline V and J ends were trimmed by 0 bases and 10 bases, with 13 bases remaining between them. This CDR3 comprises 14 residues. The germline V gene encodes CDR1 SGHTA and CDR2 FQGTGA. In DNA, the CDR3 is TGTGCCAGCAGCTTAACCCGGGGACTCGGGGAGCAGTTCTTC. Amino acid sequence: CASSLTRGLGEQFF.

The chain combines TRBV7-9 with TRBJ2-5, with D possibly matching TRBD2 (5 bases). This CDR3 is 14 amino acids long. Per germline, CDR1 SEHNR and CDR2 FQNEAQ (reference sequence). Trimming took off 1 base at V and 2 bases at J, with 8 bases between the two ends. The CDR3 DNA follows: TGTGCCAGCAGCTTAGTGCGCGGGCAAGAGACCCAGTACTTC. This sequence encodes CASSLVRGQETQYF.

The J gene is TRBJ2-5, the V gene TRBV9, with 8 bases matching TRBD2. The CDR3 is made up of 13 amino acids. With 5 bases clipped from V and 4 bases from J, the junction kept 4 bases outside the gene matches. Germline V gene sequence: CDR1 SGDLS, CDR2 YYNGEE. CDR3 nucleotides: TGTGCCAGCAGTTCCGGGAGGGGAGAGACCCAGTACTTC. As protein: CASSSGRGETQYF.

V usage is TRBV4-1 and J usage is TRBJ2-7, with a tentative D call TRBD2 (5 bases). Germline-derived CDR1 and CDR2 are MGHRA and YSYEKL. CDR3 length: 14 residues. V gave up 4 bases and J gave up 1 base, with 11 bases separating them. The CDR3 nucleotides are TGCGCCAGCAGCCCCAAGACTACATCCTACGAGCAGTACTTC. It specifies CASSPKTTSYEQYF.

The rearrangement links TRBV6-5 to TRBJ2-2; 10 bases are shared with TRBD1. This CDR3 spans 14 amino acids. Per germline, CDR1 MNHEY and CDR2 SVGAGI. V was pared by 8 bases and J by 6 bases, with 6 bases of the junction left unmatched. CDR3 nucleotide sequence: TGTGCCAGCGGAGAGGGACAGGGGCCCGGGGAGCTGTTTTTT. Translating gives CASGEGQGPGELFF.

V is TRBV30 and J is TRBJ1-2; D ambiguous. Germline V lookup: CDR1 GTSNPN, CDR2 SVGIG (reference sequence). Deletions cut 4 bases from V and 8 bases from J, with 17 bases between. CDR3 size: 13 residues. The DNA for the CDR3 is TGTGCCTGGACCGACCCTACGGCGGGAGGCTACACCTTC. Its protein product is CAWTDPTAGGYTF.

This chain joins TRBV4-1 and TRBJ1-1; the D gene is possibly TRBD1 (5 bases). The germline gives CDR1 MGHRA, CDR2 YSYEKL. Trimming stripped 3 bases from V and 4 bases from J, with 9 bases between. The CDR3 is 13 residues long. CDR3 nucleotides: TGCGCCAGCAGCCAGGGGGTGACCACTGAAGCTTTCTTT. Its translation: CASSQGVTTEAFF.

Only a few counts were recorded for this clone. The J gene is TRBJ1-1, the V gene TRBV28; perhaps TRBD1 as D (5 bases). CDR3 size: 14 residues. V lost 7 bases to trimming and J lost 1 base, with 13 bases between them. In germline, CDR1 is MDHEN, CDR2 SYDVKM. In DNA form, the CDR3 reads TGTGCCAGCAACGCACTCGGACAGAACACTGAAGCTTTCTTT. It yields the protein CASNALGQNTEAFF.

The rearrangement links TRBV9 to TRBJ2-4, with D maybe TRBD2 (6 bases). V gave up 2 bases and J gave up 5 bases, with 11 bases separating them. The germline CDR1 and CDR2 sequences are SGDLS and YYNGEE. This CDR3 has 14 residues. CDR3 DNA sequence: TGTGCCAGCAGCGTGACGGGAGTGGAAAACATTCAGTACTTC. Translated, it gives CASSVTGVENIQYF.